The 32 T cell receptor beta chains below were found in one sample sequenced in a study of breast tumors, draining lymph nodes, adjacent tissues. Axillary draining lymph nodes of breast cancer patients supplied the node samples. TCRdb re-called the multiplex PCR reads through MiXCR, storing one row per CDR3 protein. The data contain around 170,000 distinct CDR3 sequences, approximately 33% of them singletons. Sequencing was carried out using axillary lymph node tissue. These receptors were obtained from a female donor with breast cancer. Some clones in this sample may be carry-over from other donors' samples.

This clonotype was seen many times. V and J are TRBV19 and TRBJ2-7; tentatively, D is TRBD1 or TRBD2 (5 bases each). Germline CDR1 LNHDA, CDR2 SQIVND (reference sequence). This CDR3 has 14 residues. Trimming took off 1 base at V and 5 bases at J, with 12 bases between the two ends. The CDR3 DNA reads TGTGCCAGTAGTATAGGAGGGGAGACGAACGAGCAGTACTTC. It yields the protein CASSIGGETNEQYF.

This clonotype was observed many times. The chain has TRBV2 and TRBJ2-1; D is unresolved. Trimming removed 1 base at V and 5 bases at J, with 9 bases between. CDR1 is SNHLY and CDR2 is FYNNEI in the germline V gene. CDR3 length: 14 amino acids. The CDR3 region is CASSEGTSDNEQFF. CDR3 DNA: TGTGCCAGCAGTGAAGGGACGTCAGACAATGAGCAGTTCTTC.

Concerning this clonotype: At one end, the junction sequence differs from germline, possibly due to a read error. V gene TRBV24-1 combines with J gene TRBJ2-1, with TRBD2 matching over 9 bases. CDR3 length: 16 amino acids. From germline, CDR1 is KGHDR and CDR2 SFDVKD. The CDR3 DNA follows: TGTGCTACCAGTGGTATAGCGGGAGTAGGCTACAATGAGCAGTTCTTC. The encoded protein is CATSGIAGVGYNEQFF.

This clonotype was recorded at least ten times. This chain links TRBV7-9 with TRBJ2-2, with a weak D call TRBD1 (5 bases). V gave up 5 bases and J gave up 1 base, with 14 bases separating them. The germline V gene has CDR1 SEHNR and CDR2 FQNEAQ (reference sequence). This CDR3 spans 16 amino acids. This CDR3 reads CASSAPGQGNTGELFF. The CDR3 nucleotides are TGTGCCAGCAGCGCCCCCGGGCAGGGGAACACCGGGGAGCTGTTTTTT.

Only a few counts were recorded for this clonotype. Germline and junction disagree at one end, which may indicate a read error. The genes are TRBV6-5 and TRBJ2-7; 8 positions agree with TRBD2. The CDR3 has 18 amino acids. Germline V gene sequence: CDR1 MNHEY, CDR2 SVGAGI. The CDR3 loop reads CASSHSVSGTERAYEQYF. The CDR3 DNA reads as TGTGCCAGCAGTCACTCGGTTAGCGGGACCGAGAGGGCCTACGAGCAGTACTTC.

This chain links TRBV7-4 with TRBJ1-2; D call uncertain. This CDR3 contains 17 residues. From germline, CDR1 is SGHVT and CDR2 SQSDAQ. Trimming removed 1 base at V and 8 bases at J, with 23 bases between. The CDR3 here is CASSLVVIRSASRGYTF. CDR3 bases: TGTGCCAGCAGCTTAGTGGTGATTAGGTCCGCGTCGAGGGGCTACACCTTC.

This clonotype appeared many times. The V and J genes are TRBV10-3 and TRBJ2-7; 7 bases are shared with TRBD2. Germline lookup yields CDR1 ENHRY and CDR2 SYGVKD. The V segment lost 10 bases and the J segment 4 bases; nucleotides outside the gene matches: 4. There are 11 residues in the CDR3. The CDR3, as DNA: TGTGCCACCGCGGGGGAATACGAGCAGTACTTC. Translated, it gives CATAGEYEQYF.

Regarding this clonotype: With a much larger clone just one base away, this may be a read error. The chain joins TRBV6-5 to TRBJ2-7; D is perhaps TRBD1 (6 bases). V lost 5 bases and J 5 bases, leaving 16 bases between the germline ends. The CDR3 runs 14 residues. Germline lookup yields CDR1 MNHEY and CDR2 SVGAGI. The CDR3 nucleotides are TGTGCCAGCAGTCACATTGGGGGACAAGACGAGCAGTACTTC. Translation gives CASSHIGGQDEQYF.

The rearrangement uses TRBV20-1 and TRBJ1-2; 8 bases are a match to TRBD1. Trimming cost V 3 bases and J 8 bases; bases outside gene matches: 5. The V gene's germline CDR1 is DFQATT and CDR2 SNEGSKA (reference sequence). CDR3 length: 12 residues. The CDR3, as DNA: TGCAGTGCTAGCCCGACAGGGGAAGGCTACACCTTC. Amino acid sequence: CSASPTGEGYTF.

This clonotype was observed at least ten times. The chain uses TRBV20-1 and TRBJ2-5; 10 bases line up with TRBD2. This CDR3 contains 16 residues. From germline, CDR1 is DFQATT and CDR2 SNEGSKA (reference sequence). Unmatched junction bases numbered 5, after V lost 0 bases and J lost 1 base. For the CDR3, the DNA is TGCAGTGCTAGAGACCTAGCGGGGGCCTTCCAAGAGACCCAGTACTTC. The encoded protein is CSARDLAGAFQETQYF.

A few counts support this clonotype. The rearrangement links TRBV18 to TRBJ2-7, with D maybe TRBD2 (6 bases). The CDR3 totals 12 residues. The germline CDR1 and CDR2 sequences are KGHSH and LQKENI. Between the trimmed V and J ends, which lost 6 bases and 8 bases, there was a span of 14 bases. The CDR3 here is CASSQRRAQQYF. As DNA, the CDR3 is TGTGCCAGCTCTCAAAGGAGGGCCCAGCAGTACTTC.

Many counts were recorded for this clonotype. This chain joins TRBV19 and TRBJ1-2, with D uncertain. This CDR3 region has 14 residues. The ends were cut back, 2 bases at V and 14 bases at J, with 21 bases in the middle. Germline CDR1 LNHDA, CDR2 SQIVND (reference sequence). CDR3 loop: CASSIPNIGRSCTF. The CDR3 bases are TGTGCCAGTAGTATACCCAATATCGGCAGGTCGTGTACCTTC.

This sequence joins TRBV19 and TRBJ1-4, with a tentative D call TRBD1 (6 bases). The CDR3 consists of 13 residues. The germline V gene encodes CDR1 LNHDA and CDR2 SQIVND (reference sequence). V lost 5 bases, J lost 4 bases, and 8 bases lay in between. CDR3 DNA sequence: TGTGCCAGTAGTCGACAGGTTAATGAAAAACTGTTTTTT. Amino acid sequence: CASSRQVNEKLFF.

This clonotype came up many times. The chain joins TRBV12-3 or TRBV12-4 to TRBJ1-2, with 8 bases fitting TRBD1. V was clipped by 5 bases and J by 8 bases; unmatched bases: 7. This CDR3 is 13 amino acids long. CDR3 sequence reads: CASSEGQVGGYTF. The CDR3 DNA reads as TGTGCCAGCAGTGAGGGACAGGTGGGGGGCTACACCTTC.

This clonotype was recorded many times. This chain joins TRBV29-1 and TRBJ1-4; no reliable D call. V was shortened by 5 bases and J by 10 bases, with 14 bases between the two germline ends. Germline V CDR1 and CDR2: SQVTM, ANQGSEA. The CDR3 contains 12 residues. The CDR3 region is CSVPPVIGKLFF. CDR3 in DNA: TGCAGCGTTCCACCTGTGATAGGAAAACTGTTTTTT.

The chain links TRBV5-5 to TRBJ2-7; 10 positions agree with TRBD1. Germline V gene data show CDR1 as SGHKS and CDR2 as YYEKEE (reference sequence). V was clipped by 2 bases and J by 3 bases; unmatched bases: 5. The CDR3 is made up of 15 amino acids. The CDR3 sequence: CASSFRQGAIYEQYF. CDR3 coding DNA: TGTGCCAGCAGCTTCCGACAGGGGGCCATCTACGAGCAGTACTTC.

The V gene is TRBV7-3, the J gene TRBJ2-5, with D perhaps matching TRBD1 or TRBD2 (5 bases each). There are 13 residues in the CDR3. Germline V lookup: CDR1 SGHTA, CDR2 FQGTGA. Deletions cut 1 base from V and 5 bases from J, with 8 bases between. CDR3 in DNA: TGTGCCAGCAGCTTAAGGGGCGGGGAGACCCAGTACTTC. Amino acids: CASSLRGGETQYF.

The chain has TRBV29-1 and TRBJ2-7; D unclear. Germline V CDR1 and CDR2: SQVTM, ANQGSEA. The CDR3 length is 10 residues. V lost 7 bases to trimming and J lost 2 bases, with 6 bases between them. The DNA for the CDR3 is TGCAGCGGTGGGCCCTACGAGCAGTACTTC. Protein sequence: CSGGPYEQYF.

This clonotype was seen ten or more times. V is TRBV7-2 and J is TRBJ2-5; D not certain. Trimming removed 2 bases at V and 1 base at J, with 17 bases between. This CDR3 has 17 residues. The germline V gene encodes CDR1 SGHTA and CDR2 FQGNSA. CDR3 nucleotides: TGTGCCAGCAGCTTACTACGAGCAAGCGCTATCCAAGAGACCCAGTACTTC. This encodes CASSLLRASAIQETQYF. The full variable domain, in which reference TRBV7-2 and TRBJ2-5 provide the parts outside the CDR3, is GAGVSQSPSNKVTEKGKDVELRCDPISGHTALYWYRQSLGQGLEFLIYFQGNSAPDKSGLPSDRFSAERTGGSVSTLTIQRTQQEDSAVYLCASSLLRASAIQETQYFGPGTRLLVL.

This clonotype has only a few counts. This chain joins TRBV6-1 and TRBJ2-3; 8 bases are a match to TRBD2. The CDR3 is 15 residues long. CDR1 MNHNS and CDR2 SASEGT come from the germline V gene. J was trimmed by 2 bases and V by 6 bases; bases with no gene match: 7. The chain's CDR3 is CASRIGGGNTDTQYF. CDR3 in DNA: TGTGCCAGCAGGATCGGGGGGGGGAACACAGATACGCAGTATTTT.

This clonotype has at least ten counts. V usage is TRBV9 and J usage is TRBJ2-5, with D perhaps matching TRBD1 or TRBD2 (5 bases each). Germline V gene sequence: CDR1 SGDLS, CDR2 YYNGEE. This CDR3 comprises 13 residues. The V end was cut by 3 bases, the J end by 5 bases, with 11 bases between. CDR3 nucleotide sequence: TGTGCCAGCAGCGAGGGGACGGGGGAGACCCAGTACTTC. This sequence encodes CASSEGTGETQYF.

The CDR3 sequence: CASSRDKLTTDTQYF. CDR3 bases: TGTGCCAGCAGCCGAGACAAGCTTACCACAGATACGCAGTATTTT. The chain combines TRBV6-4 with TRBJ2-3; D gene unclear. Germline CDR1 and CDR2: MRHNA and SNTAGT. The CDR3 totals 15 residues. Trimming left V 6 bases short and J 2 bases short, with 15 bases between.

This clonotype was observed at least ten times. This sequence joins TRBV19 and TRBJ2-3; D possibly corresponds to TRBD1 (7 bases). This CDR3 region has 16 residues. The germline CDR1 and CDR2 sequences are LNHDA and SQIVND (reference sequence). Trimming took 5 bases from V and 4 from J, leaving 19 bases between them. The CDR3, as DNA: TGTGCCAGTAGTTACCTGCGCGGGGACAGAGCAGATACGCAGTATTTT. This codes for CASSYLRGDRADTQYF.

This clonotype was observed once. Possible read error: a much larger clone is one base away. The rearrangement links TRBV2 to TRBJ2-1; D is unclear. Germline V lookup: CDR1 SNHLY, CDR2 FYNNEI. This CDR3 region has 15 residues. The V end lost 4 bases, the J end lost 0 bases, and 10 bases lay between the germline ends. CDR3 in DNA: TGTGCCAGCAGTGGATTTCTAAGCTCCTACAATGAGCAGTTCTTC. This sequence encodes CASSGFLSSYNEQFF.

This clonotype showed up just a few times. The chain joins TRBV30 to TRBJ2-1; D is undetermined. This CDR3 is built from 13 residues. V was cut by 3 bases and J by 3 bases, with 9 bases left in between. CDR1 and CDR2 from the germline V gene are GTSNPN and SVGIG (reference sequence). The CDR3 protein is CAWSETNYNEQFF. CDR3 nucleotide sequence: TGTGCCTGGAGCGAGACAAACTACAATGAGCAGTTCTTC.

A few counts support this clonotype. The chain employs TRBV27 and TRBJ2-7; a possible D gene is TRBD1 (6 bases). Germline CDR1 is MNHEY and CDR2 is SMNVEV (reference sequence). Trimming shortened V by 6 bases and J by 4 bases, and 16 bases separated the two germline ends. The CDR3 covers 14 residues. The CDR3 region has the DNA TGTGCCAGCAGCCTAAGAACAGGGCAGTACGAGCAGTACTTC. This gives the protein CASSLRTGQYEQYF.

The chain combines TRBV28 with TRBJ2-7; D possibly corresponds to TRBD2 (5 bases). CDR3 length: 15 amino acids. V lost 1 base and J 2 bases, leaving 12 bases between the germline ends. Germline CDR1 is MDHEN and CDR2 is SYDVKM. This CDR3 reads CASSLLWEQAYEQYF. DNA of the CDR3: TGTGCCAGCAGTTTATTGTGGGAGCAGGCCTACGAGCAGTACTTC.

The CDR3 region is CSARDQGMAAHQYEQYF. Here the CDR3 DNA reads TGCAGTGCTAGAGATCAGGGTATGGCGGCACACCAATACGAGCAGTACTTC. The chain joins TRBV20-1 to TRBJ2-7; a possible D gene is TRBD1 (5 bases). Between the trimmed V and J ends, which lost 0 bases and 4 bases, there was a span of 22 bases. CDR1 and CDR2 (germline): DFQATT, SNEGSKA (reference sequence). The CDR3 is made up of 17 amino acids.

As concerns this clonotype: One base away lies a much larger clone, so this may be a sequencing read error. The CDR3 bases are TGTGCCAGCAGCTACCCAGGGAGGGGGACAGGGATCCACCCCTTC. This encodes CASSYPGRGTGIHPF. The V call is TRBV7-2, the J call TRBJ1-2; 9 bases align to TRBD1. The CDR3 is 15 amino acids. Looked up from germline, CDR1 is SGHTA and CDR2 is FQGNSA.

This sequence joins TRBV20-1 and TRBJ2-7, with 16 nucleotides matching TRBD2. Germline loops: CDR1 DFQATT, CDR2 SNEGSKA (reference sequence). The CDR3 totals 18 residues. The CDR3 protein is CSSITGTSGGERYYEQYF. As DNA, the CDR3 is TGCAGCTCTATTACCGGGACTAGCGGGGGGGAACGGTACTACGAGCAGTACTTC.

The V and J genes are TRBV5-4 and TRBJ2-1, with 7 bases matching TRBD2. The CDR3 totals 15 residues. Germline V lookup: CDR1 SGHNT, CDR2 YYREEE (reference sequence). V lost 4 bases, J lost 9 bases, and 13 bases stayed unmatched. The CDR3, as DNA: TGTGCCAGCAGCCCGCAATTCGGCGGGAGCTCTGAGCAGTTCTTC. Translated: CASSPQFGGSSEQFF.

This chain connects TRBV28 to TRBJ2-4; D assignment may be TRBD1 or TRBD2 (5 bases each). The germline V and J ends were trimmed by 5 bases and 0 bases, with 11 bases remaining between them. The CDR3 totals 15 residues. The germline CDR1 and CDR2 sequences are MDHEN and SYDVKM. This CDR3 is CASSPGTLAKNIQYF. The CDR3 DNA reads TGTGCCAGCAGTCCAGGGACCCTAGCCAAAAACATTCAGTACTTC.